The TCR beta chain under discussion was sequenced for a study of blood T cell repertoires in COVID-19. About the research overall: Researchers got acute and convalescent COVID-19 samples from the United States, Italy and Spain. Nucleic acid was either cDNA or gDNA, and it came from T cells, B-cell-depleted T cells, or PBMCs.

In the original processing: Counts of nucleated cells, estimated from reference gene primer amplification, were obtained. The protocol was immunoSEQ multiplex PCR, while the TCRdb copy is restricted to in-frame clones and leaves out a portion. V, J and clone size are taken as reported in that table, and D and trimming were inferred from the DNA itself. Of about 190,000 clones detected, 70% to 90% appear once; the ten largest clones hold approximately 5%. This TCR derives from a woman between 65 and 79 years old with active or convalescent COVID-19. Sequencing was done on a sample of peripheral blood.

This CDR3 is CASSLSRVSTEAFF. CDR3 coding DNA: TGTGCCAGCAGCTTATCTCGGGTAAGCACTGAAGCTTTCTTT. This chain links TRBV7-8 with TRBJ1-1, with D uncertain. Trimming removed 2 bases from V and 4 bases from J, with 11 bases in between. The CDR3 runs 14 residues. Germline V gene lookup returns CDR1 SGHVS and CDR2 FQNEAQ.